This TCR beta chain emerged from a study of T cells in Graves' hyperthyroidism and ophthalmopathy. This clonotype showed up many times. Authors of the study amplified TCR beta CDR3 regions from RNA transcripts. The TCR CDR3 first-round RT-PCR relied on the HTBI primer set. TCRdb used MiXCR to reprocess the multiplex PCR reads, holding one entry per CDR3 protein. The table records around 600,000 distinct CDR3 sequences, roughly 14% of them present only once. Germline CDR1 reads DFQATT; CDR2 reads SNEGSKA (reference sequence). The CDR3 contains 14 residues. Trimming removed 4 bases at V and 0 bases at J, with 10 bases between.

This clonotype originated in a woman in her forties or fifties with Graves' ophthalmopathy. The sample consisted of blood. J is TRBJ1-5 and V is TRBV20-1; D gene ambiguous. Here the CDR3 reads CSAMNQNSNQPQHF. As DNA, the CDR3 is TGCAGTGCTATGAATCAGAATAGCAATCAGCCCCAGCATTTT.